This T cell receptor beta chain emerged from a study of blood T cell repertoires in COVID-19. Sequencing used immunoSEQ multiplex PCR; TCRdb keeps in-frame clones, though not all of them. The data contain about 170,000 clones, 82% of them singletons. V was clipped by 6 bases and J by 9 bases; unmatched bases: 11. The CDR3 extends over 14 amino acids. CDR1 and CDR2 from the germline V gene are SNHLY and FYNNEI. What was sequenced was peripheral blood. The genes are TRBV2 and TRBJ2-1; 7 bases line up with TRBD2. The sequence was obtained from a woman in her thirties or forties with COVID-19, enrolled during active disease. In DNA, the CDR3 is TGTGCCAGCAGCTACTCAGGGCCGGGGGGTGAGCAGTTCTTC. It translates to CASSYSGPGGEQFF.